A selection of T cell receptor beta chains follows, all from one sample in a study of regulatory T cells in long-lasting Graves disease. TCRdb ran MiXCR on the multiplex PCR reads and lists one entry per CDR3 protein. The sample gives hundreds of thousands of distinct CDR3 sequences, around 17% of which show up once; approximately 30% is in the top ten. This sample also belongs to another study, concerning T cells in Graves' hyperthyroidism and ophthalmopathy.

The material sequenced was peripheral blood mononuclear cells (PBMCs), taken at new diagnosis, from a patient treated with antithyroid drugs. The receptors shown here come from a man aged 35 to 55 with Graves disease. Both conserved end residues are part of each CDR3.

TRBV19	TRBJ2-1	14	CASSIQGGYNEQFF
TRBV12-3/TRBV12-4	TRBJ1-1	12	CASSFGGIGAFF
TRBV12-3/TRBV12-4	TRBJ1-1	15	CASSLRPGGRTEAFF
TRBV30	TRBJ2-3	16	CAWTIGRLAGVNTQYF
TRBV20-1	TRBJ2-5	14	CSARGAPDQETQYF
TRBV4-1	TRBJ2-1	18	CASSQDPPPGMSYNEQFF
TRBV3-1	TRBJ2-6	16	CASSQKSTAGANVLTF
TRBV30	TRBJ2-4	14	CACLRQDLKNIQYF
TRBV5-1	TRBJ1-4	13	CASRPGTDEKLFF
TRBV3-1	TRBJ2-5	18	CASSQGLLGTGVGETQYF
TRBV7-2	TRBJ2-3	14	CASSLDYSTDTQYF
TRBV6-4	TRBJ2-1	15	CATLSGTGDFGEQFF
TRBV20-1	TRBJ1-2	14	CSAPLGRGNYGYTF
TRBV28	TRBJ1-4	14	CASSWGQGKEKLFF
TRBV20-1	TRBJ2-7	16	CSASVLRTGRPYEQYF
TRBV7-2	TRBJ2-3	13	CASTHGGADTQYF
TRBV4-2	TRBJ2-7	15	CASSQVEGDGGEQYF
TRBV6-1	TRBJ1-2	13	CASTRDSNYGYTF
TRBV20-1	TRBJ2-7	10	CSAGGYEQYF
TRBV10-3	TRBJ1-6	13	CAIRDSSNSPLHF
TRBV7-9	TRBJ2-2	16	CASSPRQGEGTGELFF
TRBV20-1	TRBJ2-2	17	CSARDPGGTKNTGELFF
TRBV28	TRBJ1-6	19	CASSTSGQSSTPYNSPLHF